This passage covers 30 T cell receptor beta chains from one sample sequenced in a study of blood T cell repertoires in COVID-19. Assay: immunoSEQ multiplex PCR; the TCRdb copy retains only in-frame clones and omits some. Counted here are approximately 460,000 clones, approximately 92% occurring once; the ten biggest clones make up 0.8% to 0.9%. What was sequenced was peripheral blood. The receptor set was obtained from a man younger than 35 with COVID-19, enrolled during active disease.

V usage is TRBV10-1 and J usage is TRBJ2-5, with TRBD1 matching over 8 bases. CDR1 is WNHNN, CDR2 SYGVQD, per germline (reference sequence). Trimming removed 0 bases from V and 5 bases from J; junction bases left unmatched: 5. CDR3 length equals 15 residues. CDR3 region: CASSESKNRGETQYF. As DNA, the CDR3 is TGCGCCAGCAGTGAGTCGAAGAACAGGGGGGAGACCCAGTACTTC.

The rearrangement uses TRBV6-2 or TRBV6-3 and TRBJ1-5, with 7 bases that match TRBD1. Germline CDR1 is MNHEY and CDR2 is SVGEGT. J gave up 3 bases and V 5 bases, and 4 bases lay outside the gene matches. This CDR3 spans 14 amino acids. In DNA form, the CDR3 reads TGTGCCAGCAGTCTACAGGGGATCAATCAGCCCCAGCATTTT. Protein sequence: CASSLQGINQPQHF.

V usage is TRBV4-1 and J usage is TRBJ1-3, with 8 positions matching TRBD1. V lost 0 bases, J lost 0 bases, and 4 bases stayed unmatched. The CDR3 runs 17 residues. The germline gives CDR1 MGHRA, CDR2 YSYEKL. The CDR3 region is CASSQERQGSSGNTIYF. The CDR3, as DNA: TGCGCCAGCAGCCAAGAACGACAGGGGAGCTCTGGAAACACCATATATTTT.

The V call is TRBV2, the J call TRBJ2-7; no reliable D call. Germline CDR1 reads SNHLY; CDR2 reads FYNNEI. The CDR3 sequence is 13 residues long. V was shortened by 4 bases and J by 3 bases, with 10 bases between the two germline ends. CDR3 residues: CASSGFYSYEQYF. In nucleotides, the CDR3 is TGTGCCAGCAGTGGGTTTTACAGCTACGAGCAGTACTTC.

The rearrangement links TRBV7-9 to TRBJ2-3; a weak D match, TRBD2 (6 bases). Germline V gene data show CDR1 as SEHNR and CDR2 as FQNEAQ (reference sequence). Deletions cut 3 bases from V and 0 bases from J, with 10 bases between. This CDR3 is 15 amino acids long. The CDR3 spells CASSLVGTSTDTQYF. CDR3 DNA sequence: TGTGCCAGCAGCTTGGTCGGGACTAGCACAGATACGCAGTATTTT.

This clone has only one observation. The chain carries TRBV2 and TRBJ1-1, with D perhaps TRBD1 (6 bases). Per germline, CDR1 SNHLY and CDR2 FYNNEI. V was clipped by 8 bases and J by 3 bases, with 13 bases between them. This CDR3 has 13 amino acids. The CDR3 here is CASYGQRYTEAFF. The CDR3 DNA sequence: TGTGCCAGCTATGGACAGCGATACACTGAAGCTTTCTTT. The full variable domain, its missing parts supplied by reference TRBV2 and TRBJ1-1, is EPEVTQTPSHQVTQMGQEVILRCVPISNHLYFYWYRQILGQKVEFLVSFYNNEISEKSEIFDDQFSVERPDGSNFTLKIRSTKLEDSAMYFCASYGQRYTEAFFGQGTRLTVV.

The chain uses TRBV5-1 and TRBJ2-3; 9 bases agree with TRBD2. Germline V gene sequence: CDR1 SGHRS, CDR2 YFSETQ. This CDR3 has 17 amino acids. The V and J ends lost 3 bases and 4 bases, in that order; junction bases with no gene match: 12. This CDR3 reads CASSSSRRGGRADTQYF. Here the CDR3 DNA reads TGCGCCAGCAGCTCTAGTCGGCGGGGGGGTAGGGCAGATACGCAGTATTTT. Based on the CDR3 plus reference TRBV5-1 and TRBJ2-3, the full variable domain is KAGVTQTPRYLIKTRGQQVTLSCSPISGHRSVSWYQQTPGQGLQFLFEYFSETQRNKGNFPGRFSGRQFSNSRSEMNVSTLELGDSALYLCASSSSRRGGRADTQYFGPGTRLTVL.

This clone was observed a handful of times. V usage is TRBV30 and J usage is TRBJ2-7, with D possibly being TRBD2 (5 bases). Between the trimmed V and J ends, which lost 7 bases and 3 bases, there was a span of 19 bases. Germline CDR1 reads GTSNPN; CDR2 reads SVGIG (reference sequence). The CDR3 consists of 14 residues. CDR3 loop: CALSAWTLSYEQYF. CDR3 in DNA: TGTGCCTTATCGGCCTGGACTTTAAGCTACGAGCAGTACTTC.

This clone came up a few times. The CDR3 DNA reads as TGTGCCAGCAGTGACCCCAGCGGGAGCTCCTACAATGAGCAGTTCTTC. Translated, it gives CASSDPSGSSYNEQFF. The V gene is TRBV6-2 or TRBV6-3, the J gene TRBJ2-1; 8 bases line up with TRBD2. V shed 5 bases and J 0 bases; nucleotides not matched to a gene: 6. Germline loops: CDR1 MNHEY, CDR2 SVGEGT. CDR3 length: 16 residues.

The rearrangement links TRBV4-1 to TRBJ1-1, with a possible D match to TRBD1 (5 bases). The V end lost 3 bases, the J end lost 12 bases, and 11 bases lay between the germline ends. The CDR3 is 11 residues long. Germline V gene sequence: CDR1 MGHRA, CDR2 YSYEKL. The CDR3 loop reads CASSHRGESFF. The CDR3 DNA sequence: TGCGCCAGCAGCCACCGGGGGGAGTCTTTCTTT.

The chain uses TRBV23-1 and TRBJ1-2, with 7 bases identical to TRBD1. TRBV23-1 is flagged as an ORF with uncertain function. The trim removed 4 bases at V and 6 bases at J, leaving 11 bases unmatched. The CDR3 spans 15 residues. The CDR3 loop is CASSRPGTVRDGYTF. The CDR3, as DNA: TGCGCCAGCAGTCGGCCAGGGACAGTGAGGGATGGCTACACCTTC.

V gene TRBV27 combines with J gene TRBJ2-3; a weak D match, TRBD1 (5 bases). The CDR3 sequence is 14 residues long. Per the germline V gene, CDR1 is MNHEY and CDR2 is SMNVEV (reference sequence). V was trimmed by 0 bases and J by 6 bases, leaving 10 bases between them. The CDR3 spells CASSLSFRVDTQYF. The CDR3 coding sequence is TGTGCCAGCAGTTTATCATTCAGGGTGGATACGCAGTATTTT.

V and J are TRBV2 and TRBJ1-5; TRBD1 agrees at 9 bases. Germline lookup yields CDR1 SNHLY and CDR2 FYNNEI. This CDR3 comprises 14 residues. V dropped 5 bases and J dropped 7; count of bases not matched to a gene: 6. The CDR3 sequence is CASSPGQGRQPQHF. The CDR3, as DNA: TGTGCCAGCAGTCCGGGACAGGGAAGGCAGCCCCAGCATTTT. The variable domain in full, completed from reference TRBV2 and TRBJ1-5, reads EPEVTQTPSHQVTQMGQEVILRCVPISNHLYFYWYRQILGQKVEFLVSFYNNEISEKSEIFDDQFSVERPDGSNFTLKIRSTKLEDSAMYFCASSPGQGRQPQHFGDGTRLSIL.

V usage is TRBV6-5 and J usage is TRBJ2-7, with 7 positions matching TRBD1. CDR3 length equals 14 residues. The V gene end was trimmed by 8 bases and the J gene end by 0 bases; junction bases not matched to a gene: 7. Germline CDR1 is MNHEY and CDR2 is SVGAGI. CDR3 loop: CASGYRDSSYEQYF. CDR3 DNA: TGTGCCAGCGGCTACCGGGACAGCTCCTACGAGCAGTACTTC.

This rearrangement joins TRBV2 to TRBJ1-1; no clear D gene. The ends were cut back, 2 bases at V and 0 bases at J, with 10 bases in the middle. The CDR3 contains 15 residues. Germline CDR1 and CDR2: SNHLY and FYNNEI. CDR3 nucleotides: TGTGCCAGCAGTGAAAGCATACTAATGAACACTGAAGCTTTCTTT. It specifies CASSESILMNTEAFF.

V gene TRBV5-5 combines with J gene TRBJ1-2; D gene unclear. The CDR3 extends over 15 amino acids. In germline, CDR1 is SGHKS, CDR2 YYEKEE (reference sequence). Trimming stripped 1 base from V and 6 bases from J, with 16 bases between. This chain's CDR3 is CASSLFSSVSDGYTF. CDR3 DNA: TGTGCCAGCAGCTTGTTCTCGTCGGTGAGTGATGGCTACACCTTC.

The V gene is TRBV6-4, the J gene TRBJ2-2, with TRBD1 matching 9 bases. Germline values: CDR1 MRHNA, CDR2 SNTAGT. The CDR3 length is 16 residues. J lost 2 bases, V lost 3 bases, and 4 bases had no gene match. CDR3 in DNA: TGTGCCAGCAGTGAACAGGGGGCCCCAAACACCGGGGAGCTGTTTTTT. Protein sequence: CASSEQGAPNTGELFF.

The chain employs TRBV5-4 and TRBJ2-2; no clear D. Germline V CDR1 and CDR2: SGHNT, YYREEE (reference sequence). V shed 4 bases and J shed 3 bases, with 7 bases lying between them. The CDR3 spans 13 residues. DNA for the CDR3: TGTGCCAGCAGCCTAAGTTACACCGGGGAGCTGTTTTTT. Translation gives CASSLSYTGELFF.

V is TRBV2 and J is TRBJ1-1; a weak D match, TRBD1 (5 bases). The V end lost 5 bases, the J end lost 6 bases, and 13 bases lay between the germline ends. Germline CDR1 SNHLY, CDR2 FYNNEI. The CDR3 runs 13 residues. The CDR3 DNA reads as TGTGCCAGCAGTTGGGGGGTATACCCTGAAGCTTTCTTT. Translating gives CASSWGVYPEAFF.

The rearrangement links TRBV5-4 to TRBJ2-1, with 7 bases identical to TRBD2. The CDR3 length is 14 residues. CDR1 and CDR2 (germline): SGHNT, YYREEE (reference sequence). The ends lost 4 bases at V and 5 bases at J; junction bases unmatched: 6. The CDR3 spells CASSPGLPNNEQFF. CDR3 DNA sequence: TGTGCCAGCAGCCCGGGACTACCAAACAATGAGCAGTTCTTC.

The chain uses TRBV9 and TRBJ2-4; possibly TRBD2 for D (6 bases). CDR1 is SGDLS, CDR2 YYNGEE, per germline. The CDR3 runs 13 residues. V was trimmed by 3 bases and J by 6 bases, leaving 10 bases between them. The CDR3 sequence is CASSEVGGNIQYF. CDR3 nucleotides: TGTGCCAGCAGCGAGGTCGGGGGAAACATTCAGTACTTC.

This sequence joins TRBV19 and TRBJ2-7, with TRBD1 matching 7 bases. The CDR3 is made up of 14 amino acids. The V gene end was trimmed by 6 bases and the J gene end by 4 bases; junction bases not matched to a gene: 9. The germline V gene encodes CDR1 LNHDA and CDR2 SQIVND (reference sequence). CDR3 region: CASRSAGTEYEQYF. The CDR3 nucleotides read TGTGCCAGTAGATCCGCCGGGACAGAGTACGAGCAGTACTTC.

The rearrangement links TRBV4-2 to TRBJ1-2, with D perhaps TRBD1 (6 bases). Trimming stripped 4 bases from V and 1 base from J, with 16 bases between. Germline assignment: CDR1 LGHNA and CDR2 YNFKEQ. The CDR3 has 16 residues. CDR3 nucleotide sequence: TGTGCCAGCAGCCCTCAAACAGGGACAATTAACTATGGCTACACCTTC. Translating it yields CASSPQTGTINYGYTF.

The chain joins TRBV9 to TRBJ1-6, with unresolved D. This CDR3 spans 14 amino acids. The V end lost 0 bases, the J end lost 5 bases, and 6 bases lay between the germline ends. Germline-derived CDR1 and CDR2 are SGDLS and YYNGEE. The DNA for the CDR3 is TGTGCCAGCAGCGTAGAATCTGATAATTCACCCCTCCACTTT. Translated, it gives CASSVESDNSPLHF.

The chain combines TRBV12-5 with TRBJ2-7; the D call may be TRBD1 or TRBD2 (5 bases each). The DNA matches TRBJ2-5 better at its end, which makes the J call doubtful. There are 15 residues in the CDR3. Germline V CDR1 and CDR2: LGHNT, FRNRAP. CDR3 sequence (DNA): TGTGCTAGTGGTTTGGCTTACGTCGAGGGACAGACCCAGTACTTC. Its translation: CASGLAYVEGQTQYF.

Only one count was recorded for this clone. The genes are TRBV9 and TRBJ2-3; no clear D gene. V lost 0 bases to trimming and J lost 14 bases, with 22 bases between them. The CDR3 runs 15 residues. Germline assignment: CDR1 SGDLS and CDR2 YYNGEE. Here the CDR3 DNA reads TGTGCCAGCAGCGTAGGTCTTGCGGAGCACCCCGCCAGGTATTTT. Translating it yields CASSVGLAEHPARYF. Combining the CDR3 with reference TRBV9 and TRBJ2-3 gives the whole variable domain DSGVTQTPKHLITATGQRVTLRCSPRSGDLSVYWYQQSLDQGLQFLIQYYNGEERAKGNILERFSAQQFPDLHSELNLSSLELGDSALYFCASSVGLAEHPARYFGPGTRLTVL.

The CDR3, as DNA: TGTGCCAGCAGTGTTAGCACCGGGGAGCTGTTTTTT. This gives the protein CASSVSTGELFF. The chain recombines TRBV2 with TRBJ2-2; no reliable D call. Trimming removed 4 bases from V and 4 bases from J, with 4 bases in between. This CDR3 has 12 amino acids. CDR1 is SNHLY and CDR2 is FYNNEI in the germline V gene.

The J gene is TRBJ2-2, the V gene TRBV5-1, with 7 bases lining up with TRBD1. Looked up from germline, CDR1 is SGHRS and CDR2 is YFSETQ. The CDR3 runs to 15 residues. The ends lost 7 bases at V and 5 bases at J; junction bases unmatched: 11. The CDR3 loop is CASSLYRDSTGELFF. The CDR3 nucleotides read TGCGCCAGCTCTCTCTACCGGGACAGTACCGGGGAGCTGTTTTTT.

The chain has TRBV11-2 and TRBJ2-1, with D possibly being TRBD2 (5 bases). Trimming left V 4 bases short and J 8 bases short, with 18 bases between. There are 15 residues in the CDR3. The germline gives CDR1 SGHAT, CDR2 FQNNGV. CDR3 DNA sequence: TGTGCCAGCAGCTCCCGCTCCCAGAGGGTGGATGAGCAGTTCTTC. Its protein product is CASSSRSQRVDEQFF.

This clone was seen once. The rearrangement joins TRBV27 to TRBJ2-7, with 8 bases aligning to TRBD2. Germline CDR1 is MNHEY and CDR2 is SMNVEV (reference sequence). The CDR3 sequence is 14 residues long. The V and J ends lost 3 bases and 4 bases, in that order; junction bases with no gene match: 5. This chain's CDR3 is CASSFREGEYEQYF. CDR3 nucleotides: TGTGCCAGCAGTTTTCGGGAGGGGGAATACGAGCAGTACTTC.